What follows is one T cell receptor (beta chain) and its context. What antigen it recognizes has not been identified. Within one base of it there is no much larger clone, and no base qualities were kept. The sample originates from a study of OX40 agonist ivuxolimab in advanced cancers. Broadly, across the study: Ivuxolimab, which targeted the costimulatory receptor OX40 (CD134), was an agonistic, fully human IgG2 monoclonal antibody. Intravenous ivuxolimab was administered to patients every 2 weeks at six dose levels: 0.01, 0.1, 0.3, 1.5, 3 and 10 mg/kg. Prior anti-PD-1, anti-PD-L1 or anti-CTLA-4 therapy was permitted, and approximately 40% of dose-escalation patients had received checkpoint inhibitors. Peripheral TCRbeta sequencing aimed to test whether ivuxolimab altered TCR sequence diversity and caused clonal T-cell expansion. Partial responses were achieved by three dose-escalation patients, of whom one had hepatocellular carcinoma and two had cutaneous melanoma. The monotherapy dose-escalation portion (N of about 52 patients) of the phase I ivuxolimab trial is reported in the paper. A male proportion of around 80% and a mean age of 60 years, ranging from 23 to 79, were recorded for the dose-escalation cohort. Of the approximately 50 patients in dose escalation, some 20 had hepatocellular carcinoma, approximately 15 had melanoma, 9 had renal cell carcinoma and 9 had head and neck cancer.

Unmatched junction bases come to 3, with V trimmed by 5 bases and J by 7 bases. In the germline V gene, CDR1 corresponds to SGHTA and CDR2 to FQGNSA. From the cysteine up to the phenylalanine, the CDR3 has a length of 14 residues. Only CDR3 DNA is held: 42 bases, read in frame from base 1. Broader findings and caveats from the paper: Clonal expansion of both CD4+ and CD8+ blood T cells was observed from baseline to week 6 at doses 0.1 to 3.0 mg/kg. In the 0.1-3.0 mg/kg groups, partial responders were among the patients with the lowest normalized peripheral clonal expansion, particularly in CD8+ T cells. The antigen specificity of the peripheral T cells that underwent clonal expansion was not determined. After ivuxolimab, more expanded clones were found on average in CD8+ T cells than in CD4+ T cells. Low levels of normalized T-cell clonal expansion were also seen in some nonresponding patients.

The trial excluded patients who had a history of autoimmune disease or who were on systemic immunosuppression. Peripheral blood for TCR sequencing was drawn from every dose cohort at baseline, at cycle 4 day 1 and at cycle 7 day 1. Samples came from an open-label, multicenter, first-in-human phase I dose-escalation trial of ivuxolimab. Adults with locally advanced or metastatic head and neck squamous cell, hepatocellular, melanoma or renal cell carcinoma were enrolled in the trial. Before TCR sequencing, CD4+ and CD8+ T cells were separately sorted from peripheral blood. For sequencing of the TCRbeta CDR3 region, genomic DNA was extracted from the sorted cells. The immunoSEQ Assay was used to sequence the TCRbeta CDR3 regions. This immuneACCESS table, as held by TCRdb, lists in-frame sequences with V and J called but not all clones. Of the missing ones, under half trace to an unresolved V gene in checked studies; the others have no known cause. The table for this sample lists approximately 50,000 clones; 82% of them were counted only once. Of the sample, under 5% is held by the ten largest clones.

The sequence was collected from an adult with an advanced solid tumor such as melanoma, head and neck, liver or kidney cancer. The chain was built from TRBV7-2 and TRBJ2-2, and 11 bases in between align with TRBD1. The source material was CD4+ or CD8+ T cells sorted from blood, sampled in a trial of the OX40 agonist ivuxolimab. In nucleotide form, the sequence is TGTGCCAGCAGCCGGGGACAGGGGGACGGGGAGCTGTTTTTT. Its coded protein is CASSRGQGDGELFF.